The 9 T cell receptor beta chains in this list originate from one sample, sequenced in a study of human T cells and chemical hapten exposure. Described time point: patch test 1, 2 weeks after DPC sensitization. Described treatment: therapeutic diphenylcyclopropenone sensitization with weekly scalp DPC. TCRdb analysed the RACE reads with MiXCR anew, one entry per CDR3 protein. The top ten hold roughly 2.2% of the sample, which has tens of thousands of distinct CDR3 sequences, approximately 10% seen once. The material sequenced was whole blood, taken in connection with sensitization to the hapten diphenylcyclopropenone (DPC). These receptors all stem from a man aged 40-49 years with alopecia areata. Some clones in this sample may be carry-over from other donors' samples.

The rearrangement joins TRBV29-1 to TRBJ2-1; TRBD2 matches at 10 bases. Germline loops: CDR1 SQVTM, CDR2 ANQGSEA. The CDR3 runs to 13 residues. Trimming cost V 3 bases and J 8 bases; bases outside gene matches: 4. The CDR3 sequence is CSVDLGTSDEQFF. As DNA, the CDR3 is TGCAGCGTTGACCTAGGGACTAGCGATGAGCAGTTCTTC.

This chain uses TRBV5-6 with TRBJ1-5; no definite D call. Germline V gene sequence: CDR1 SGHDT, CDR2 YYEEEE. CDR3 length: 16 amino acids. Trimming took 1 base from V and 1 from J, leaving 12 bases between them. The CDR3: CASSLMAWGSNQPQHF. CDR3 in DNA: TGTGCCAGCAGCTTGATGGCATGGGGAAGCAATCAGCCCCAGCATTTT.

About this clonotype itself: It may be a read error: a sequence one base away is much more abundant. This rearrangement joins TRBV5-8 to TRBJ2-1; D is uncertain. Per the germline V gene, CDR1 is SGHTS and CDR2 is YDEGEE. The CDR3 consists of 12 residues. CDR3 loop: CASRLSYNEQIF. For the CDR3, the DNA is TGTGCCAGCAGACTGTCCTACAATGAGCAGATCTTC.

The rearrangement links TRBV30 to TRBJ2-7, with 12 bases matching TRBD2. Per the germline V gene, CDR1 is GTSNPN and CDR2 is SVGIG (reference sequence). The CDR3 is 13 residues long. V lost 5 bases, J lost 2 bases, and 1 base stayed unmatched. The CDR3 loop reads CAWRTSGAYEQYF. The CDR3 DNA sequence: TGTGCCTGGCGGACTAGCGGGGCCTACGAGCAGTACTTC.

This clonotype was observed many times. The chain links TRBV2 to TRBJ2-5; no firm D call. Deletions cut 5 bases from V and 1 base from J, with 8 bases between. This CDR3 is 13 amino acids long. CDR1 is SNHLY and CDR2 is FYNNEI in the germline V gene. The CDR3 bases are TGTGCCAGCAGTAGGGATCGCCAAGAGACCCAGTACTTC. Translating it yields CASSRDRQETQYF.

The chain recombines TRBV5-5 with TRBJ2-3; D remains ambiguous. V was shortened by 4 bases and J by 4 bases, with 10 bases between the two germline ends. Germline V gene lookup returns CDR1 SGHKS and CDR2 YYEKEE (reference sequence). The CDR3 consists of 13 residues. CDR3 loop: CASSRLQADTQYF. The CDR3 DNA reads TGTGCCAGCAGCCGTCTTCAAGCAGATACGCAGTATTTT. Together with reference TRBV5-5 and TRBJ2-3, the CDR3 gives the full variable domain: DAGVTQSPTHLIKTRGQQVTLRCSPISGHKSVSWYQQVLGQGPQFIFQYYEKEERGRGNFPDRFSARQFPNYSSELNVNALLLGDSALYLCASSRLQADTQYFGPGTRLTVL.

A few counts support this clonotype. The chain links TRBV6-5 to TRBJ2-7; D is unclear. This CDR3 contains 15 residues. V shed 5 bases and J shed 0 bases, with 14 bases lying between them. Germline-derived CDR1 and CDR2 are MNHEY and SVGAGI. This CDR3 reads CASSRCPIGSYEQYV. DNA for the CDR3: TGTGCCAGCAGTAGATGCCCCATAGGCTCCTACGAGCAGTACGTC.

This clonotype has ten or more counts. The V and J genes are TRBV20-1 and TRBJ1-6; unclear D gene. The V and J ends lost 6 bases and 0 bases respectively, with 12 bases between them. The CDR3 length is 15 residues. CDR1 is DFQATT and CDR2 is SNEGSKA in the germline V gene (reference sequence). The CDR3 is CSATTLSSYNSPLHF. Written as DNA, the CDR3 is TGCAGTGCCACCACCTTGAGCTCCTATAATTCACCCCTCCACTTT.

This clonotype was recorded at least ten times. The chain is built from TRBV4-2 and TRBJ2-7; unclear D gene. The CDR3 covers 14 residues. Trimming pared 5 bases from V and 4 bases from J, leaving 15 bases between. Germline V gene sequence: CDR1 LGHNA, CDR2 YNFKEQ. The CDR3 nucleotides are TGTGCCAGCAGCGACCATCTCGTAGGGTACGAGCAGTACTTC. Translating it yields CASSDHLVGYEQYF.